These 27 T cell receptor beta chains came from one sample sequenced in a study of human T cells and chemical hapten exposure. TCRdb used MiXCR to reprocess the RACE reads, holding one entry per CDR3 protein. This table holds fewer than 300,000 distinct CDR3 sequences, around 7.3% found once. Time point given: pre-sensitization, week 0. Described treatment: therapeutic diphenylcyclopropenone sensitization with weekly scalp DPC. Sequencing was performed on whole blood, taken in connection with sensitization to the hapten diphenylcyclopropenone (DPC). Receptors originate from a man aged 18 to 35 with alopecia areata. Some clones in this sample may be carry-over from other donors' samples.

The V and J genes are TRBV5-5 and TRBJ1-5; D perhaps matches TRBD1 (6 bases). The CDR3 sequence is 16 residues long. With 4 bases removed from V and 0 bases from J, the gap between germline ends came to 14 bases. Germline values: CDR1 SGHKS, CDR2 YYEKEE (reference sequence). The CDR3 sequence is CASSLNRVYSNQPQHF. DNA of the CDR3: TGTGCCAGCAGCCTAAACAGGGTTTATAGCAATCAGCCCCAGCATTTT.

This clonotype occurred a few times. The gene calls are TRBV4-3 and TRBJ1-1; D remains ambiguous. The germline V gene encodes CDR1 LGHNA and CDR2 YSLEER. With 4 bases removed from V and 0 bases from J, the gap between germline ends came to 15 bases. The CDR3 is 16 residues long. Here the CDR3 reads CASSRHPDGLNTEAFF. Here the CDR3 DNA reads TGCGCCAGCAGCCGTCATCCGGACGGCCTGAACACTGAAGCTTTCTTT.

This clonotype was detected ten times or more. This chain connects TRBV20-1 to TRBJ2-2; no clear D gene. V lost 3 bases to trimming and J lost 6 bases, with 11 bases between them. The CDR3 is 13 amino acids. CDR1 DFQATT and CDR2 SNEGSKA come from the germline V gene (reference sequence). CDR3 amino acids: CSASSLGPGELFF. CDR3 nucleotide sequence: TGCAGTGCTAGCTCCCTCGGTCCCGGGGAGCTGTTTTTT.

This clonotype was found a few times. V gene TRBV4-3 combines with J gene TRBJ1-2; TRBD1 might be the D (5 bases). Deletions cut 3 bases from V and 4 bases from J, with 15 bases between. Germline V lookup: CDR1 LGHNA, CDR2 YSLEER. This CDR3 spans 15 amino acids. This chain's CDR3 is CASSQFLDSAYGYTF. The DNA for the CDR3 is TGCGCCAGCAGCCAGTTCCTCGACAGCGCCTATGGCTACACCTTC.

The chain combines TRBV7-9 with TRBJ2-1; TRBD2 matches 8 bases. The V gene's germline CDR1 is SEHNR and CDR2 FQNEAQ (reference sequence). The CDR3 loop spans 16 amino acids. The J segment lost 4 bases and the V segment lost 5 bases, leaving 10 bases of the junction unmatched. The CDR3 sequence is CASSAQKRGIYNEQFF. In DNA, the CDR3 is TGTGCCAGCAGCGCGCAAAAGCGGGGGATATACAATGAGCAGTTCTTC.

This chain connects TRBV3-1 to TRBJ2-4; a possible D gene is TRBD1 (6 bases). The CDR3 is made up of 15 amino acids. Germline CDR1 and CDR2: LGHDT and YNNKEL (reference sequence). V lost 4 bases to trimming and J lost 2 bases, with 12 bases between them. CDR3 region: CASSPAGQSKNIQYF. As DNA, the CDR3 is TGTGCCAGCAGCCCTGCAGGACAGTCCAAAAACATTCAGTACTTC.

Ten or more counts support this clonotype. The CDR3 region has the DNA TGTGCCAGCAGTTTACGCAGGGGGCAAGAGACCCAGTACTTC. Protein: CASSLRRGQETQYF. V gene TRBV12-3 or TRBV12-4 combines with J gene TRBJ2-5, with 7 positions matching TRBD1. J gave up 2 bases and V 2 bases, and 2 bases lay outside the gene matches. The CDR3 length is 14 residues.

This clonotype appeared a few times. The CDR3 DNA sequence: TGCAGTGCCTTTACTAGCGGCTCCTACAATGAGCAGTTCTTC. It yields the protein CSAFTSGSYNEQFF. This chain links TRBV20-1 with TRBJ2-1, with TRBD2 matching 8 bases. Trimming took 6 bases from V and 0 from J; bases not matched to a gene: 4. Germline CDR1 DFQATT, CDR2 SNEGSKA (reference sequence). The length of the CDR3 is 14 residues.

This clonotype has ten or more counts. This chain uses TRBV3-1 with TRBJ2-5, with D possibly matching TRBD1 (6 bases). Trimming removed 0 bases from V and 7 bases from J, with 18 bases in between. The length of the CDR3 is 16 residues. CDR1 is LGHDT and CDR2 is YNNKEL in the germline V gene (reference sequence). The CDR3 coding sequence is TGTGCCAGCAGCCAAGAGGGGGCAGGGAGCCGCGGGACCCAGTACTTC. Its translation is CASSQEGAGSRGTQYF.

The gene calls are TRBV5-6 and TRBJ2-7; D unresolved. Trimming removed 3 bases from V and 6 bases from J, with 10 bases in between. From germline, CDR1 is SGHDT and CDR2 YYEEEE. CDR3 length equals 12 residues. CDR3 bases: TGTGCCAGCAGCTACCCAGGCGCCGAGCAGTACGTC. Translation: CASSYPGAEQYV.

The chain has TRBV5-5 and TRBJ2-1; D is possibly TRBD1 (6 bases). The CDR3 covers 18 residues. With 1 base removed from V and 0 bases from J, the gap between germline ends came to 17 bases. Germline V gene lookup returns CDR1 SGHKS and CDR2 YYEKEE (reference sequence). The CDR3: CASSLRHRTESSYNEQFF. The CDR3 DNA is TGTGCCAGCAGCTTGCGGCACCGGACAGAGAGCTCCTACAATGAGCAGTTCTTC.

This clonotype was seen a handful of times. This chain joins TRBV11-2 and TRBJ2-7, with 9 bases matching TRBD1. J lost 3 bases, V lost 5 bases, and 5 bases had no gene match. Germline V gene sequence: CDR1 SGHAT, CDR2 FQNNGV. The CDR3 loop spans 14 amino acids. The CDR3: CASSIGTGYYEQYF. For the CDR3, the DNA is TGTGCCAGCAGCATCGGGACAGGGTACTACGAGCAGTACTTC.

In its sample, this clonotype was seen many times. The chain recombines TRBV27 with TRBJ1-2; no clear D gene. The CDR3 is made up of 14 amino acids. The germline V gene encodes CDR1 MNHEY and CDR2 SMNVEV (reference sequence). Deletions cut 4 bases from V and 4 bases from J, with 13 bases between. The CDR3 is CASSSSHLRYGYTF. CDR3 DNA: TGTGCCAGCAGTTCAAGTCACCTCCGCTATGGCTACACCTTC.

There are a few counts of this clonotype. The chain joins TRBV7-3 to TRBJ1-6; D remains ambiguous. This CDR3 is 12 amino acids long. Germline V gene data show CDR1 as SGHTA and CDR2 as FQGTGA. Trimming stripped 5 bases from V and 11 bases from J, with 10 bases between. CDR3 in amino acids: CASSLSDPPLHF. CDR3 in DNA: TGTGCCAGCAGCCTTTCCGACCCACCCCTCCACTTT.

The V call is TRBV6-2 or TRBV6-3, the J call TRBJ2-6; D perhaps matches TRBD2 (5 bases). V lost 6 bases, J lost 3 bases, and 9 bases lay in between. This CDR3 is built from 14 residues. Germline CDR1 MNHEY, CDR2 SVGEGT. The CDR3 loop is CASRIDYGANVLTF. DNA of the CDR3: TGTGCCAGCAGGATAGACTATGGGGCCAACGTCCTGACTTTC.

This clonotype occurred a few times. The chain uses TRBV20-1 and TRBJ2-1; the match to TRBD1 covers 7 bases. V lost 6 bases, J lost 3 bases, and 2 bases stayed unmatched. The germline CDR1 and CDR2 sequences are DFQATT and SNEGSKA (reference sequence). The CDR3 sequence is 12 residues long. CDR3 residues: CSAGDSYNEQFF. As DNA, the CDR3 is TGCAGTGCGGGGGACAGCTACAATGAGCAGTTCTTC.

In its sample, this clonotype was seen many times. The chain has TRBV7-9 and TRBJ2-7, with TRBD1 identical over 7 bases. Losses at the gene ends were 5 bases for V and 7 bases for J; bases not matched to a gene: 11. CDR1 and CDR2 from the germline V gene are SEHNR and FQNEAQ (reference sequence). This CDR3 is 14 amino acids long. The CDR3 is CASSPRQGSWEQYF. As DNA, the CDR3 is TGTGCCAGCAGCCCCCGACAGGGATCGTGGGAGCAGTACTTC.

This clonotype was recorded many times. This chain joins TRBV6-5 and TRBJ1-6; D uncertain. The ends were cut back, 6 bases at V and 0 bases at J, with 3 bases in the middle. The CDR3 covers 13 residues. Germline V lookup: CDR1 MNHEY, CDR2 SVGAGI. The CDR3 coding sequence is TGTGCCAGCAGGGGCTCCTATAATTCACCCCTCCACTTT. Its translation: CASRGSYNSPLHF.

The genes are TRBV9 and TRBJ2-7, with TRBD2 identical over 11 bases. CDR3 length equals 16 residues. The ends lost 3 bases at V and 1 base at J; junction bases unmatched: 6. Germline lookup yields CDR1 SGDLS and CDR2 YYNGEE. CDR3 region: CASSAASGGPSYEQYF. The CDR3 DNA sequence: TGTGCCAGCAGCGCCGCTAGCGGGGGGCCTTCCTACGAGCAGTACTTC.

This clonotype was found a few times. The CDR3 loop is CASESRVGIETQYF. The CDR3, as DNA: TGTGCCAGCGAATCGAGGGTCGGCATCGAGACCCAGTACTTC. The V call is TRBV28, the J call TRBJ2-5, with D possibly TRBD2 on 5 matching bases. Looked up from germline, CDR1 is MDHEN and CDR2 is SYDVKM. CDR3 length: 14 amino acids. V lost 8 bases, J lost 5 bases, and 18 bases lay in between.

This clonotype was seen more than once but under ten times. This sequence joins TRBV5-1 and TRBJ2-3; 7 positions match TRBD1. V shed 4 bases, J shed 5 bases, and the junction held 7 bases outside the gene matches. Looked up from germline, CDR1 is SGHRS and CDR2 is YFSETQ. This CDR3 has 14 residues. The CDR3 bases are TGCGCCAGCAGCATCGACAGGGTGTTAGATACGCAGTATTTT. Protein product: CASSIDRVLDTQYF.

The sample holds a few counts of this clonotype. Here the CDR3 reads CASSVAQGAGYNEQFF. The CDR3 DNA reads as TGTGCCAGCAGCGTAGCTCAGGGGGCGGGGTACAATGAGCAGTTCTTC. The rearrangement joins TRBV9 to TRBJ2-1; 8 nucleotides match TRBD1. J gave up 4 bases and V 0 bases, and 6 bases lay outside the gene matches. The germline V gene encodes CDR1 SGDLS and CDR2 YYNGEE. The CDR3 totals 16 residues.

This rearrangement joins TRBV7-2 to TRBJ1-1; TRBD1 agrees at 8 bases. Trimming removed 6 bases from V and 5 bases from J; junction bases left unmatched: 11. CDR3 length: 15 residues. Germline assignment: CDR1 SGHTA and CDR2 FQGNSA. DNA for the CDR3: TGTGCCAGCAGTTCCTCCCAGGGGGCTAGGACTGAAGCTTTCTTT. Translated, it gives CASSSSQGARTEAFF.

In its sample, this clonotype was seen many times. The chain has TRBV7-9 and TRBJ1-4; 8 bases match TRBD1. Losses at the gene ends were 2 bases for V and 2 bases for J; bases not matched to a gene: 1. This CDR3 has 15 residues. The germline CDR1 and CDR2 sequences are SEHNR and FQNEAQ (reference sequence). CDR3 DNA sequence: TGTGCCAGCAGCTTACGGACAGGGACTAATGAAAAACTGTTTTTT. Translation: CASSLRTGTNEKLFF.

There are a few counts of this clonotype. The chain carries TRBV7-9 and TRBJ2-5; 8 positions match TRBD1. With 4 bases clipped from V and 4 bases from J, the junction kept 8 bases outside the gene matches. This CDR3 has 15 amino acids. Germline V CDR1 and CDR2: SEHNR, FQNEAQ (reference sequence). DNA for the CDR3: TGTGCCAGCAGCTCTCGACAGGGGCTGGGAGAGACCCAGTACTTC. Translating gives CASSSRQGLGETQYF.

This clonotype was seen a handful of times. The chain combines TRBV18 with TRBJ2-1; D is possibly TRBD1 (5 bases). Between the trimmed V and J ends, which lost 0 bases and 6 bases, there was a span of 18 bases. The CDR3 totals 17 residues. Germline V lookup: CDR1 KGHSH, CDR2 LQKENI. The CDR3 DNA follows: TGTGCCAGCTCACCACCTCAAAGGGGCCGTGGGTCCAATGAGCAGTTCTTC. Translating gives CASSPPQRGRGSNEQFF.

This clonotype was seen ten or more times. The V and J genes are TRBV28 and TRBJ1-2; 7 positions agree with TRBD1. Per germline, CDR1 MDHEN and CDR2 SYDVKM. This CDR3 contains 13 residues. V was pared by 10 bases and J by 2 bases, with 7 bases of the junction left unmatched. The CDR3 nucleotides read TGTGCCAACTGGGACAGTAAAAACTATGGCTACACCTTC. This translates into CANWDSKNYGYTF.